What follows is one TCR beta chain and its context. Its antigen is still unknown. The data originate from a study of cytomegalovirus exposure and HLA in healthy donors. The study, taken as a whole, reports: TCR sequences were mostly rare, though some public TCRs occurred in many donors. First-cohort TCR clusters were later found to tend to co-occur in the 90 to 150 validation repertoires.

Clones were read by immunoSEQ multiplex PCR, and TCRdb kept only the in-frame ones, dropping some. Altogether some 210,000 clones are present, around 78% being singletons, with the ten largest covering around 5.5%. The CDR3 has 11 residues. Germline V gene sequence: CDR1 DFQATT, CDR2 SNEGSKA (reference sequence). With 7 bases removed from V and 4 bases from J, the gap between germline ends came to 10 bases. The sequenced sample was PBMCs. V and J are TRBV20-1 and TRBJ1-1; D is uncertain. This sequence originates from a woman aged 18-29 years in good health and CMV-seronegative. This chain's CDR3 is CSVGRGTEAFF. The CDR3 coding sequence is TGCAGTGTCGGGCGGGGCACTGAAGCTTTCTTT.